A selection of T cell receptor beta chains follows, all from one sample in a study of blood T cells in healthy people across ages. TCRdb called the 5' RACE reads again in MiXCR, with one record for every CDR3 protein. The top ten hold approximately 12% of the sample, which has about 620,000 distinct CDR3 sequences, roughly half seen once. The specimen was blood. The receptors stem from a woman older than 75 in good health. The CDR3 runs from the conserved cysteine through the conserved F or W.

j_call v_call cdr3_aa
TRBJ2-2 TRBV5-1 CASSFSSTGELFF
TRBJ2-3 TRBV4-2 CASSPQLAEDTDTQYF
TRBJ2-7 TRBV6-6 CASTNGGQPYEQYF
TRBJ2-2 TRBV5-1 CASRRTGVGELFF
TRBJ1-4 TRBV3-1 CASSGRDREGKLFF
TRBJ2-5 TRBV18 CASSPPTEQETQYF
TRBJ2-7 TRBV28 CASKETGGIYEQYF
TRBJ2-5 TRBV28 CASSLTPAQETQYF
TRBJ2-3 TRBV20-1 CSSTNSGSSPDTQYF
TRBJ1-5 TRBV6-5 CASSYSVGTANQPQHF
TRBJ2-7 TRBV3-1 CASSLRTGAVSTYEQYF
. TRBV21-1 CASERTSVSYEQYF
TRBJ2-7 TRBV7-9 CASSSGRNYEQYF
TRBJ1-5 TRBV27 CASSPGQVVGFQPQHF
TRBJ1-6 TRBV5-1 CASSLGAGGEGSPLHF
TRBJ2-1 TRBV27 CASREGGQSNEQFF
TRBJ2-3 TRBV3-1 CASSTLSRGLLSTDTQYF
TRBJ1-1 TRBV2 CASGPAGNTEAFF
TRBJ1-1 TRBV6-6 CASSDSQNTEAFF
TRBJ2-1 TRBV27 CASSFPGQGPNEQFF
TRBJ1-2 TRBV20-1 CSGADNYGYTF
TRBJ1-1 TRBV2 CASSLNGNTEAFF
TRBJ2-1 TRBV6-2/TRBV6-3 CASSSGDYLNYNEQFF